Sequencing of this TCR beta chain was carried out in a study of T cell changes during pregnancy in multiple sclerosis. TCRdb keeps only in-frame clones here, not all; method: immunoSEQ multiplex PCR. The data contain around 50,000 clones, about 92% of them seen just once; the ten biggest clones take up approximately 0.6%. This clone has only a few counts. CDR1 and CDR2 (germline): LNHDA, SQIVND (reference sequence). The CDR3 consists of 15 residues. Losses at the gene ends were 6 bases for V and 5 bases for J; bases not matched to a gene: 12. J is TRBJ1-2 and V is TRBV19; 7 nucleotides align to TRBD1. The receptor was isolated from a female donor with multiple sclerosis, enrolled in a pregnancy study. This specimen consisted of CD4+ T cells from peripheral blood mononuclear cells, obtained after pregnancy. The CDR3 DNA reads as TGTGCCAGTAGCTCGTTTGTCAGGGGGAAATATGGCTACACCTTC. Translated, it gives CASSSFVRGKYGYTF.